This T cell receptor (beta chain) was captured by sequencing in a study of blood T cell repertoires in COVID-19. At the level of the study: Some COVID-19 samples were acute and others convalescent; all came from the United States, Italy and Spain. Sources were T cells, B-cell-depleted T cells, or PBMCs; the material itself was cDNA or gDNA.

As originally analysed: Nucleated cell counts were estimated from reference gene primer amplification. Measured with immunoSEQ multiplex PCR; TCRdb has only the in-frame clones, and not every one. The V and J calls and clone size come from that table; D and trimming were worked out from the DNA. The sample includes 200,000 to 250,000 clones, 82% of them seen just once. The CDR3 has 16 residues. The V end lost 6 bases, the J end lost 4 bases, and 18 bases lay between the germline ends. CDR1 is SNHLY and CDR2 is FYNNEI in the germline V gene. The study assigned cohorts using participant-reported clinical history. This clone occurred a few times.

The V and J genes are TRBV2 and TRBJ2-2; tentative D call: TRBD1 (6 bases). The sequencing input was PBMCs or T cells enriched from blood (not recorded which). The TCR originated in a woman between 55 and 75 years old who had recovered from COVID-19. CDR3 sequence: CASSYGVGGPTGELFF. CDR3 in DNA: TGTGCCAGCAGCTATGGGGTAGGGGGACCCACCGGGGAGCTGTTTTTT.